This T cell receptor (beta chain) was sequenced in a study of T cell responses to AZD1222 COVID-19 vaccine. Analyses pooled second doses at about 4 or about 12 weeks. Study results and caveats: The donor group comprised mostly white British people and more females; the analysis possibly underestimated clonal diversity.

A word on this clone: Its specificity is not known.

The protocol was immunoSEQ multiplex PCR, while the TCRdb copy is restricted to in-frame clones and leaves out a portion. The table has more than 90,000 clones, around 89% seen once. Here the sequenced sample was peripheral blood, taken 28 days after the second AZD1222 dose. The TCR sequence derives from an adult who received the AZD1222 COVID-19 vaccine.

The CDR3 spells CASSQQGAAYEQYF. CDR3 in DNA: TGTGCCAGCAGTCAACAGGGAGCCGCCTACGAGCAGTACTTC. The rearrangement uses TRBV2 and TRBJ2-7, with D perhaps TRBD1 (6 bases). The CDR3 is 14 amino acids. The V and J ends lost 5 bases and 2 bases respectively, with 13 bases between them. Looked up from germline, CDR1 is SNHLY and CDR2 is FYNNEI.